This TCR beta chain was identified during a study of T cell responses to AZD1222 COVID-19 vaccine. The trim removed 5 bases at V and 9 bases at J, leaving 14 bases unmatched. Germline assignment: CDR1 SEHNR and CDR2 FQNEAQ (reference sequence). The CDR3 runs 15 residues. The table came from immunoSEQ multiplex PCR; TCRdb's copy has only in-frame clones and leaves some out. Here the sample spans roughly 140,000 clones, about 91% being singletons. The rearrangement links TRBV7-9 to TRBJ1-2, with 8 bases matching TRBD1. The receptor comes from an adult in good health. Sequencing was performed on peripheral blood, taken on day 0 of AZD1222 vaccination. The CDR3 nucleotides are TGTGCCAGCAGCGAGTTACAGGGGGGCGCAATGAGCTACACCTTC. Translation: CASSELQGGAMSYTF.